Listed below are T cell receptor beta chains from one sample, sequenced in a study of OX40 agonist ivuxolimab in advanced cancers. Some clones are missing from TCRdb's copy, which holds only in-frame ones; the method was immunoSEQ multiplex PCR. The sample shows over 45,000 clones, roughly 78% of them seen only once. The material was CD4+ or CD8+ T cells sorted from blood, obtained in a trial of the OX40 agonist ivuxolimab. Every receptor here comes from an adult with an advanced solid tumor such as melanoma, head and neck, liver or kidney cancer. Each CDR3 is given with its conserved first and last residue. Fields, in order: clone size, J gene, V gene, D gene, CDR3 protein, CDR3 DNA. A D gene is named only where the DNA matches it firmly. Clone size is shown for a subset of rows, as once, few, many or a class of expanded clone.

size: -
J: TRBJ2-5
V: TRBV4-2
D: TRBD1
CDR3: CASSQGRGQETQYF
DNA: TGTGCCAGCAGCCAAGGCAGGGGGCAAGAGACCCAGTACTTC

size: -
J: TRBJ2-3
V: TRBV7-8
D: TRBD2
CDR3: CASSYNSGGLVTDTQYF
DNA: TGTGCCAGCAGCTACAATTCCGGGGGACTAGTGACAGATACGCAGTATTTT

size: few
J: TRBJ2-2
V: TRBV5-1
D: -
CDR3: CASSKDPPGLTGELFF
DNA: TGCGCCAGCAGCAAGGACCCGCCAGGTCTCACCGGGGAGCTGTTTTTT

size: -
J: TRBJ2-7
V: TRBV10-3
D: TRBD1
CDR3: CAITEEGQAPYEQYF
DNA: TGTGCCATCACAGAGGAGGGACAGGCCCCCTACGAGCAGTACTTC

size: -
J: TRBJ2-3
V: TRBV5-1
D: TRBD2
CDR3: CASSLGASGYTDTQYF
DNA: TGCGCCAGCAGCTTGGGTGCTAGCGGGTACACAGATACGCAGTATTTT

size: -
J: TRBJ1-1
V: TRBV5-1
D: -
CDR3: CASSLAVGTEAFF
DNA: TGCGCCAGCAGCTTGGCAGTTGGTACTGAAGCTTTCTTT

size: -
J: TRBJ2-1
V: TRBV9
D: TRBD2
CDR3: CASSGRLAANNEQFF
DNA: TGTGCCAGCAGCGGTAGGCTAGCGGCTAACAATGAGCAGTTCTTC

size: -
J: TRBJ2-1
V: TRBV11-2
D: -
CDR3: CASSFSGSRPYNEQFF
DNA: TGTGCCAGCAGCTTTTCCGGGAGTCGTCCATACAATGAGCAGTTCTTC

size: -
J: TRBJ2-3
V: TRBV10-1
D: -
CDR3: CASSHRTDSLADTQYF
DNA: TGCGCCAGCAGTCACAGAACGGACTCTCTCGCGGATACGCAGTATTTT

size: -
J: TRBJ2-5
V: TRBV19
D: TRBD2
CDR3: CASSMLAAQETQYF
DNA: TGTGCCAGTAGTATGCTAGCGGCGCAAGAGACCCAGTACTTC

size: few
J: TRBJ1-6
V: TRBV6-5
D: -
CDR3: CASSYVGESGLLHF
DNA: TGTGCCAGCAGTTACGTGGGGGAGTCCGGACTCCTCCACTTT

size: -
J: TRBJ1-6
V: TRBV7-9
D: -
CDR3: CASGQSRNSPLHF
DNA: TGTGCCAGTGGACAGTCTCGTAATTCACCCCTCCACTTT

size: -
J: TRBJ2-7
V: TRBV9
D: TRBD1
CDR3: CASSAGTGPYEQYF
DNA: TGTGCCAGCAGCGCCGGGACAGGTCCCTACGAGCAGTACTTC

size: -
J: TRBJ2-2
V: TRBV19
D: -
CDR3: CASSRDNTGELFF
DNA: TGTGCCAGTAGTCGAGATAACACCGGGGAGCTGTTTTTT

size: -
J: TRBJ2-7
V: TRBV30
D: -
CDR3: CAWKIGGLRQQYF
DNA: TGTGCCTGGAAAATCGGGGGGCTACGCCAGCAGTACTTC

size: -
J: TRBJ2-4
V: TRBV5-1
D: TRBD1
CDR3: CASSRDRENIQYF
DNA: TGCGCCAGCAGCCGGGACAGGGAAAACATTCAGTACTTC

size: -
J: TRBJ2-7
V: TRBV29-1
D: -
CDR3: CSVEEPVGEQYF
DNA: TGCAGCGTTGAAGAACCCGTGGGCGAGCAGTACTTC

size: -
J: TRBJ2-3
V: TRBV6-5
D: -
CDR3: CASSPGGDTQYF
DNA: TGTGCCAGCAGCCCCGGGGGAGATACGCAGTATTTT

size: once
J: TRBJ2-3
V: TRBV18
D: TRBD2
CDR3: CASSPLVTSGLTDTQYF
DNA: TGTGCCAGCTCACCATTGGTGACTAGCGGCCTCACAGATACGCAGTATTTT

size: -
J: TRBJ2-3
V: TRBV2
D: TRBD2
CDR3: CASSEAELAVTDTQYF
DNA: TGTGCCAGCAGTGAAGCAGAACTAGCGGTCACAGATACGCAGTATTTT

size: -
J: TRBJ2-7
V: TRBV7-3
D: -
CDR3: CASSLRNDYEQYF
DNA: TGTGCCAGCAGCTTAAGGAACGACTACGAGCAGTACTTC

size: few
J: TRBJ2-7
V: TRBV20-1
D: TRBD2
CDR3: CNCGGGAEQYF
DNA: TGCAACTGCGGGGGTGGGGCCGAGCAGTACTTC

size: medium-sized
J: TRBJ2-1
V: TRBV9
D: -
CDR3: CASSVDVGEQFF
DNA: TGTGCCAGCAGCGTAGATGTCGGGGAGCAGTTCTTC

size: -
J: TRBJ1-5
V: TRBV29-1
D: -
CDR3: CSVRVAGNQPQHF
DNA: TGCAGCGTACGTGTCGCGGGCAATCAGCCCCAGCATTTT

size: few
J: TRBJ2-5
V: TRBV5-1
D: -
CDR3: CASSMDTGQTQYF
DNA: TGCGCCAGCAGCATGGACACAGGACAGACCCAGTACTTC

size: -
J: TRBJ1-5
V: TRBV7-2
D: -
CDR3: CASSREGQGDQPQHF
DNA: TGTGCCAGCAGTCGTGAGGGGCAAGGGGACCAGCCCCAGCATTTT

size: -
J: TRBJ2-7
V: TRBV6-1
D: -
CDR3: CATKEAAEQYF
DNA: TGTGCCACCAAGGAGGCTGCTGAGCAGTACTTC

size: few
J: TRBJ2-5
V: TRBV7-9
D: -
CDR3: CASSLGFQETQYF
DNA: TGTGCCAGCAGCTTAGGGTTTCAAGAGACCCAGTACTTC

size: -
J: TRBJ2-1
V: TRBV6-6
D: -
CDR3: CASSLAGSSYNEQFF
DNA: TGTGCCAGCTCCCTGGCGGGGAGCTCCTACAATGAGCAGTTCTTC

size: -
J: TRBJ1-5
V: TRBV27
D: -
CDR3: CASSRAGGVGNQPQHF
DNA: TGTGCCAGCAGTCGCGCCGGGGGCGTTGGGAATCAGCCCCAGCATTTT

size: -
J: TRBJ2-7
V: TRBV6-1
D: TRBD1
CDR3: CATLQGISYEQYF
DNA: TGTGCCACTCTACAGGGGATCTCCTACGAGCAGTACTTC

size: -
J: TRBJ1-4
V: TRBV14
D: TRBD1
CDR3: CASSQDDRGDEKLFF
DNA: TGTGCCAGCAGCCAAGATGACAGGGGGGATGAAAAACTGTTTTTT

size: -
J: TRBJ2-7
V: TRBV6-5
D: TRBD1
CDR3: CASRLGQGSYEQYF
DNA: TGTGCCAGCAGGTTGGGACAGGGGTCCTACGAGCAGTACTTC

size: -
J: TRBJ1-3
V: TRBV19
D: -
CDR3: CASSIAGTSGNTIYF
DNA: TGTGCCAGTAGTATAGCAGGAACCTCTGGAAACACCATATATTTT

size: once
J: TRBJ2-4
V: TRBV4-2
D: TRBD1
CDR3: CASSQLTGDGKNIQYF
DNA: TGTGCCAGCAGCCAGCTCACAGGGGATGGCAAAAACATTCAGTACTTC

size: -
J: TRBJ2-3
V: TRBV7-3
D: TRBD2
CDR3: CASSFGGGTDTQYF
DNA: TGTGCCAGCAGCTTCGGCGGGGGAACAGATACGCAGTATTTT

size: -
J: TRBJ1-1
V: TRBV27
D: -
CDR3: CASSLSSRPGARTEAFF
DNA: TGTGCCAGCAGTTTATCCTCCCGACCCGGGGCGAGGACTGAAGCTTTCTTT

size: -
J: TRBJ1-4
V: TRBV6-5
D: TRBD1
CDR3: CASSYTGGTNEKLFF
DNA: TGTGCCAGCAGTTACACAGGGGGGACTAATGAAAAACTGTTTTTT